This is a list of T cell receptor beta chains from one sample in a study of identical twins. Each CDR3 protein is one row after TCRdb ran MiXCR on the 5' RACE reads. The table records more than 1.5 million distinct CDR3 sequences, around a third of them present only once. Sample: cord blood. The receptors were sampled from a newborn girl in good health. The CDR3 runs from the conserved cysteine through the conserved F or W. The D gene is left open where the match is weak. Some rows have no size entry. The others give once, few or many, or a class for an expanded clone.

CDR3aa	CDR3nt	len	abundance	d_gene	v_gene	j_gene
CSARTHGGRDTEAFF	TGCAGTGCTAGGACGCACGGGGGTAGGGACACTGAAGCTTTCTTT	15	once	NA	TRBV20-1	TRBJ1-1
CASSSLRGLRYEQYF	TGTGCCAGCAGCTCCCTCCGAGGACTCCGATACGAGCAGTACTTC	15	few	NA	TRBV11-2	TRBJ2-7
CASTLFVGNGLAGTEQFF	TGTGCCAGCACCTTGTTTGTTGGGAACGGACTAGCGGGGACTGAGCAGTTCTTC	18	few	TRBD2	TRBV6-1	TRBJ2-1
CSARDRDRHEQYF	TGCAGTGCTAGAGACCGGGACAGGCATGAGCAGTACTTC	13	NA	TRBD1	TRBV20-1	TRBJ2-7
CSASYEQYF	TGCAGTGCTAGCTACGAGCAGTACTTC	9	many	NA	TRBV20-1	TRBJ2-7
CSAATGSHNEQFF	TGCAGTGCCGCAACCGGGAGCCACAATGAGCAGTTCTTC	13	NA	NA	TRBV20-1	TRBJ2-1
CSVGGGIEQFF	TGCAGCGTTGGGGGGGGAATTGAGCAGTTCTTC	11	NA	TRBD2	TRBV29-1	TRBJ2-1
CSARDHFTDTQYF	TGCAGTGCTAGAGATCACTTCACAGATACGCAGTATTTT	13	NA	NA	TRBV20-1	TRBJ2-3
CASSLKASGGFRGTDTQYF	TGTGCCAGCAGTTTAAAGGCTAGCGGGGGCTTTCGGGGCACAGATACGCAGTATTTT	19	few	TRBD2	TRBV12-3/TRBV12-4	TRBJ2-3
CSVDEAPEKTFF	TGCAGCGTTGATGAGGCACCGGAGAAAACTTTCTTT	12	NA	NA	TRBV29-1	TRBJ1-1
CASRQGRYTF	TGTGCCAGTAGACAGGGCCGCTACACCTTC	10	NA	TRBD1	TRBV2	TRBJ1-2
CASHRGKNYGYTF	TGTGCCAGTCACAGGGGGAAGAACTATGGCTACACCTTC	13	NA	TRBD1	TRBV28	TRBJ1-2
CASSQETSGGLYNEQFF	TGCGCCAGCAGCCAAGAAACTAGCGGGGGACTATACAATGAGCAGTTCTTC	17	few	TRBD2	TRBV4-1	TRBJ2-1
CASSSVEGKNQPQHF	TGTGCCAGCAGCTCCGTGGAAGGAAAAAATCAGCCCCAGCATTTT	15	NA	NA	TRBV7-2	TRBJ1-5
CASSFAADRRGTDTQYF	TGTGCCAGCAGCTTCGCCGCGGACAGGCGCGGCACAGATACGCAGTATTTT	17	few	TRBD1	TRBV7-8	TRBJ2-3
CATTPHGQGASYEQYF	TGTGCCACCACGCCCCACGGACAGGGGGCATCCTACGAGCAGTACTTC	16	NA	TRBD1	TRBV7-2	TRBJ2-7
CASSSFYRDIAKNIQYF	TGTGCCAGCTCATCATTTTACCGGGACATCGCCAAAAACATTCAGTACTTC	17	NA	NA	TRBV18	TRBJ2-4
CSAEQGAGLNYGYTF	TGCAGTGCCGAACAGGGGGCAGGGCTGAACTATGGCTACACCTTC	15	few	TRBD1	TRBV20-1	TRBJ1-2
CSASARGNEQFF	TGCAGTGCTAGTGCCAGGGGTAATGAGCAGTTCTTC	12	many	NA	TRBV20-1	TRBJ2-1
CATSAAREKGPSTDTQYF	TGTGCCACCAGTGCTGCAAGGGAGAAAGGACCTAGCACAGATACGCAGTATTTT	18	NA	NA	TRBV24-1	TRBJ2-3
CASSLDTSGRVRETQYF	TGTGCCAGCAGCTTAGATACTAGCGGGAGGGTTCGAGAGACCCAGTACTTC	17	NA	TRBD2	TRBV7-2	TRBJ2-5
CSARLAGIVTDTQYF	TGCAGTGCTAGACTAGCGGGGATCGTCACAGATACGCAGTATTTT	15	once	TRBD2	TRBV20-1	TRBJ2-3
CSARGGFLVDTGELFF	TGCAGTGCTAGGGGCGGATTCCTTGTGGACACCGGGGAGCTGTTTTTT	16	NA	NA	TRBV20-1	TRBJ2-2
CANFLLSGGAYNEQFF	TGTGCCAATTTCCTCCTTAGCGGGGGCGCCTACAATGAGCAGTTCTTC	16	many	TRBD2	TRBV27	TRBJ2-1
CSARGAARGDTQYF	TGCAGTGCTAGGGGAGCGGCAAGGGGGGATACGCAGTATTTT	14	NA	NA	TRBV20-1	TRBJ2-3
CSASLVLAGRGETQYF	TGCAGTGCTAGTCTTGTACTAGCGGGAAGAGGAGAGACCCAGTACTTC	16	NA	TRBD2	TRBV20-1	TRBJ2-5
CASSLETSGFSSYEQYF	TGTGCCAGCAGCTTAGAGACTAGCGGGTTTAGCTCCTACGAGCAGTACTTC	17	NA	TRBD2	TRBV7-6	TRBJ2-7
CAISESGRPGDTQYF	TGTGCCATCAGTGAGTCCGGACGGCCAGGAGATACGCAGTATTTT	15	NA	NA	TRBV10-3	TRBJ2-3
CASIADSLNSPLHF	TGTGCCAGCATCGCGGACAGCCTTAATTCACCCCTCCACTTT	14	NA	NA	TRBV28	TRBJ1-6
CAPQRWRSYEQYF	TGTGCTCCACAAAGGTGGAGGTCCTACGAGCAGTACTTC	13	many	NA	TRBV12-5	TRBJ2-7
CSARADIVAFF	TGCAGTGCTAGAGCGGACATTGTGGCTTTCTTT	11	NA	NA	TRBV20-1	TRBJ1-1
CSARFGYGYTF	TGCAGTGCTAGATTTGGCTATGGCTACACCTTC	11	NA	NA	TRBV20-1	TRBJ1-2
CASSPHPFYEQYF	TGCGCCAGCAGCCCCCACCCATTTTACGAGCAGTACTTC	13	NA	NA	TRBV4-1	TRBJ2-7
CASGPRDRGSYNEQFF	TGTGCTAGTGGTCCCCGGGACCGGGGTTCCTACAATGAGCAGTTCTTC	16	few	NA	TRBV12-5	TRBJ2-1
CASSKVLGGTGAFF	TGTGCCAGCAGCAAAGTTCTTGGAGGGACTGGAGCTTTCTTT	14	NA	NA	TRBV21-1	TRBJ1-1
CSARGSGNTGELFF	TGCAGTGCTAGAGGTAGCGGCAACACCGGGGAGCTGTTTTTT	14	NA	NA	TRBV20-1	TRBJ2-2
CASRDRNHEQYF	TGTGCCAGCAGGGACAGGAATCACGAGCAGTACTTC	12	NA	TRBD1	TRBV12-3/TRBV12-4	TRBJ2-7
CAISESGASYEQYF	TGTGCCATCAGTGAGTCGGGGGCCTCCTACGAGCAGTACTTC	14	many	NA	TRBV10-3	TRBJ2-7
CASSTWTSGRAKNEQFF	TGCGCCAGCAGCACCTGGACTAGCGGGAGGGCCAAGAATGAGCAGTTCTTC	17	NA	TRBD2	TRBV5-1	TRBJ2-1
CASSQFTSTDTQYF	TGTGCCAGCAGCCAGTTTACTAGCACAGATACGCAGTATTTT	14	NA	NA	TRBV7-8	TRBJ2-3
CAISETSGGYNEQFF	TGTGCCATCAGCGAGACTAGCGGGGGATACAATGAGCAGTTCTTC	15	many	TRBD2	TRBV10-3	TRBJ2-1
CASSREANYGYTF	TGCGCCAGCAGCAGGGAGGCTAACTATGGCTACACCTTC	13	many	NA	TRBV5-1	TRBJ1-2
CASSAAGGNYGYTF	TGTGCCAGCAGCGCCGCTGGGGGAAACTATGGCTACACCTTC	14	few	NA	TRBV7-2	TRBJ1-2
CASSLAPPVPSTDTQYF	TGTGCCAGCAGCTTAGCCCCCCCAGTCCCCAGCACAGATACGCAGTATTTT	17	few	NA	TRBV7-2	TRBJ2-3
CASRGRTANWNGANYGYTF	TGTGCCAGTCGCGGAAGGACAGCAAATTGGAATGGGGCTAACTATGGCTACACCTTC	19	NA	NA	TRBV18	TRBJ1-2